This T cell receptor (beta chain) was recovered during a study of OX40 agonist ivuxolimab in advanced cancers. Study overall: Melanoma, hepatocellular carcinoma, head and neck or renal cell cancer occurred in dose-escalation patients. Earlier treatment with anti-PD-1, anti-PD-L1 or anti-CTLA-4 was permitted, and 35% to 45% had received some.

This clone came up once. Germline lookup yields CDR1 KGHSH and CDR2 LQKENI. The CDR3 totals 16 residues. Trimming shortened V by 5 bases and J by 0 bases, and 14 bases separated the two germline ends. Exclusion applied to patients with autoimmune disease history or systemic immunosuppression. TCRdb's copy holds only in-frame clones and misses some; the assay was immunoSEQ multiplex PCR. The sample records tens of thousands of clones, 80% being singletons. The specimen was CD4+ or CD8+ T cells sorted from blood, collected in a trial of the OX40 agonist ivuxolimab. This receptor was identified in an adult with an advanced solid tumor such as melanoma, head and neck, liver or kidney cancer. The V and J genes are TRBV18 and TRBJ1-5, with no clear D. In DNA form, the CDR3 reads TGTGCCAGCTCAGGCGGGCCCGGGAGTAGCAATCAGCCCCAGCATTTT. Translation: CASSGGPGSSNQPQHF.